Listed here are 19 T cell receptor beta chains from one sample, sequenced in a study of T cells after yellow fever vaccination. TCRdb ran MiXCR on the 5' RACE reads and lists one entry per CDR3 protein. The table lists approximately 240,000 distinct CDR3 sequences, approximately 3.5% of them singletons. The starting material was PBMCs, obtained 15 days after the yellow fever booster vaccination. The receptors were sampled from a man between 18 and 29 years old who received the YFV17D yellow fever vaccine.

This clonotype was seen repeatedly, ten times or more. For the CDR3, the DNA is TGTGCCAGCAGCCCTAGCGACCTAAACATTCAGTACTTC. Translating it yields CASSPSDLNIQYF. The V gene is TRBV28, the J gene TRBJ2-4, with a tentative D call TRBD2 (6 bases). The germline V gene encodes CDR1 MDHEN and CDR2 SYDVKM. The V and J ends lost 6 bases and 6 bases respectively, with 12 bases between them. There are 13 residues in the CDR3.

This clonotype was counted many times. The rearrangement joins TRBV6-2 or TRBV6-3 to TRBJ1-5; TRBD1 aligns across 10 bases. The CDR3 is 16 amino acids. CDR1 is MNHEY, CDR2 SVGEGT, per germline. The V segment lost 4 bases and the J segment 4 bases; nucleotides outside the gene matches: 7. CDR3 DNA sequence: TGTGCCAGCAGTTCCCTGGACAGGGGGGATAATCAGCCCCAGCATTTT. This translates into CASSSLDRGDNQPQHF.

The chain uses TRBV5-1 and TRBJ2-3, with TRBD1 as a possible D gene (8 bases). The CDR3 is made up of 14 amino acids. V was shortened by 5 bases and J by 6 bases, with 16 bases between the two germline ends. Germline values: CDR1 SGHRS, CDR2 YFSETQ. The CDR3 is CASRPTGEGDTQYF. Here the CDR3 DNA reads TGCGCCAGCAGGCCGACAGGGGAGGGCGATACGCAGTATTTT.

This clonotype was seen many times. CDR3 amino acids: CASSATGGFNSPLHF. CDR3 DNA sequence: TGTGCCAGCAGTGCTACAGGGGGCTTCAATTCACCCCTCCACTTT. The chain carries TRBV12-3 or TRBV12-4 and TRBJ1-6; 9 bases are a match to TRBD1. This CDR3 has 15 residues. With 5 bases clipped from V and 7 bases from J, the junction kept 6 bases outside the gene matches.

The table lists this clonotype with many counts. This rearrangement joins TRBV7-9 to TRBJ2-1, with D possibly being TRBD2 (6 bases). V was trimmed by 4 bases and J by 2 bases, leaving 12 bases between them. Germline values: CDR1 SEHNR, CDR2 FQNEAQ (reference sequence). This CDR3 is built from 15 residues. Here the CDR3 reads CASSSRLGAYNEQFF. The DNA of the CDR3 is TGTGCCAGCAGCTCTAGACTAGGTGCCTACAATGAGCAGTTCTTC. Looking up the rest from reference TRBV7-9 and TRBJ2-1 gives the full variable domain: DTGVSQNPRHKITKRGQNVTFRCDPISEHNRLYWYRQTLGQGPEFLTYFQNEAQLEKSRLLSDRFSAERPKGSFSTLEIQRTEQGDSAMYLCASSSRLGAYNEQFFGPGTRLTVL.

This clonotype was counted many times. V is TRBV5-6 and J is TRBJ2-7, with a weak D call TRBD1 (5 bases). V was trimmed by 4 bases and J by 3 bases, leaving 17 bases between them. The CDR3 sequence is 15 residues long. In germline, CDR1 is SGHDT, CDR2 YYEEEE. The CDR3 sequence: CASSRNRNPVYEQYF. CDR3 bases: TGTGCCAGCAGCCGGAACAGGAACCCTGTCTACGAGCAGTACTTC.

This clonotype was recorded many times. V usage is TRBV5-1 and J usage is TRBJ2-5; D is possibly TRBD2 (7 bases). The CDR3 has 15 amino acids. Germline values: CDR1 SGHRS, CDR2 YFSETQ. Trimming shortened V by 0 bases and J by 4 bases, and 13 bases separated the two germline ends. The CDR3 reads CASSLDRGAGETQYF. The DNA for the CDR3 is TGCGCCAGCAGCTTGGACCGGGGGGCGGGAGAGACCCAGTACTTC.

This clonotype was found many times. V is TRBV6-6 and J is TRBJ2-7; D not certain. Trimming took 8 bases from V and 4 from J, leaving 12 bases between them. The CDR3 runs to 12 residues. Per germline, CDR1 MNHNY and CDR2 SVGAGI (reference sequence). DNA for the CDR3: TGTGCCAGCTCCCCGAGTGGTTACGAGCAGTACGTC. Its protein is CASSPSGYEQYV.

This clonotype was seen at least ten times. V usage is TRBV4-3 and J usage is TRBJ2-2; possibly TRBD1 for D (6 bases). V lost 0 bases and J lost 5, with 13 bases in between. Germline V gene lookup returns CDR1 LGHNA and CDR2 YSLEER. The length of the CDR3 is 16 residues. The CDR3 reads CASSQDRGAATGELFF. The CDR3 coding sequence is TGCGCCAGCAGCCAAGACAGGGGTGCTGCTACCGGGGAGCTGTTTTTT.

This clonotype was detected many times. The CDR3: CSVGRGNTEAFF. The CDR3 bases are TGCAGCGTTGGAAGGGGGAACACTGAAGCTTTCTTT. The chain is built from TRBV29-1 and TRBJ1-1; D perhaps matches TRBD1 (5 bases). Germline CDR1 SQVTM, CDR2 ANQGSEA. The CDR3 length is 12 residues. The V and J ends lost 4 bases and 1 base respectively, with 7 bases between them.

A few counts support this clonotype. The chain links TRBV27 to TRBJ2-1; 7 bases align to TRBD2. CDR1 and CDR2 (germline): MNHEY, SMNVEV (reference sequence). J lost 6 bases, V lost 2 bases, and 7 bases had no gene match. The CDR3 runs 15 residues. The CDR3 DNA follows: TGTGCCAGCAGTTTAGAACGGGGGGTGTCCAATGAGCAGTTCTTC. Amino acids: CASSLERGVSNEQFF.

There are many counts of this clonotype. The J gene is TRBJ1-1, the V gene TRBV10-3; the match to TRBD1 covers 12 bases. The V segment lost 6 bases and the J segment 0 bases; nucleotides outside the gene matches: 17. This CDR3 spans 20 amino acids. The germline gives CDR1 ENHRY, CDR2 SYGVKD. CDR3 in amino acids: CAIRLGQGAKSGKMNTEAFF. As DNA, the CDR3 is TGTGCCATCAGGTTGGGACAGGGGGCGAAGAGTGGGAAGATGAACACTGAAGCTTTCTTT.

The chain recombines TRBV5-1 with TRBJ2-2; no clear D. Germline values: CDR1 SGHRS, CDR2 YFSETQ. Trimming pared 3 bases from V and 6 bases from J, leaving 12 bases between. The CDR3 sequence is 14 residues long. The CDR3 spells CASSSPGPPGELFF. The CDR3 DNA follows: TGCGCCAGCAGCTCCCCGGGCCCTCCCGGGGAGCTGTTTTTT.

This clonotype occurred a few times. This chain connects TRBV20-1 to TRBJ2-3; no firm D call. The CDR3 runs to 12 residues. Trimming took 6 bases from V and 0 from J, leaving 7 bases between them. From germline, CDR1 is DFQATT and CDR2 SNEGSKA (reference sequence). DNA for the CDR3: TGCAGTGCCCAACTGAGCACAGATACGCAGTATTTT. It codes for CSAQLSTDTQYF.

This clonotype was counted many times. This chain joins TRBV2 and TRBJ2-1, with D perhaps assigned TRBD1 or TRBD2 (6 bases each). This CDR3 contains 14 residues. Deletions cut 7 bases from V and 5 bases from J, with 15 bases between. From germline, CDR1 is SNHLY and CDR2 FYNNEI. The CDR3 DNA sequence: TGTGCCAGCACGGGGGCCGGAGGAAACAATGAGCAGTTCTTC. Translating it yields CASTGAGGNNEQFF. The full variable domain, its missing parts supplied by reference TRBV2 and TRBJ2-1, is EPEVTQTPSHQVTQMGQEVILRCVPISNHLYFYWYRQILGQKVEFLVSFYNNEISEKSEIFDDQFSVERPDGSNFTLKIRSTKLEDSAMYFCASTGAGGNNEQFFGPGTRLTVL.

The chain is built from TRBV24-1 and TRBJ1-5, with D possibly TRBD1 on 5 matching bases. This CDR3 is built from 12 residues. Trimming cost V 11 bases and J 5 bases, with 12 bases left between them. CDR1 KGHDR and CDR2 SFDVKD come from the germline V gene. In DNA form, the CDR3 reads TGTGCCATCATGACGGGGGATCAGCCCCAGCATTTT. Protein product: CAIMTGDQPQHF.

This clonotype was observed many times. The chain carries TRBV29-1 and TRBJ1-2; D gene uncertain. Trimming took off 4 bases at V and 0 bases at J, with 9 bases between the two ends. From germline, CDR1 is SQVTM and CDR2 ANQGSEA. This CDR3 region has 13 residues. The CDR3 is CSVAWISNYGYTF. In DNA form, the CDR3 reads TGCAGCGTTGCGTGGATTTCTAACTATGGCTACACCTTC.

This clonotype was counted many times. The chain employs TRBV20-1 and TRBJ2-7, with D perhaps TRBD1 or TRBD2 (7 bases each). The CDR3 extends over 14 amino acids. Looked up from germline, CDR1 is DFQATT and CDR2 is SNEGSKA (reference sequence). Trimming pared 4 bases from V and 2 bases from J, leaving 15 bases between. The CDR3 DNA is TGCAGTGCTACCGCGACAGGGACTACCTACGAGCAGTACTTC. Its protein is CSATATGTTYEQYF.

This clonotype was counted ten times or more. The chain uses TRBV3-1 and TRBJ2-6; TRBD1 or TRBD2 may be the D gene (5 bases each). Germline CDR1 LGHDT, CDR2 YNNKEL (reference sequence). CDR3 length: 16 residues. V shed 1 base and J shed 1 base, with 8 bases lying between them. The CDR3 sequence: CASSQGGLSGANVLTF. CDR3 nucleotide sequence: TGTGCCAGCAGCCAAGGGGGGTTGTCTGGGGCCAACGTCCTGACTTTC.